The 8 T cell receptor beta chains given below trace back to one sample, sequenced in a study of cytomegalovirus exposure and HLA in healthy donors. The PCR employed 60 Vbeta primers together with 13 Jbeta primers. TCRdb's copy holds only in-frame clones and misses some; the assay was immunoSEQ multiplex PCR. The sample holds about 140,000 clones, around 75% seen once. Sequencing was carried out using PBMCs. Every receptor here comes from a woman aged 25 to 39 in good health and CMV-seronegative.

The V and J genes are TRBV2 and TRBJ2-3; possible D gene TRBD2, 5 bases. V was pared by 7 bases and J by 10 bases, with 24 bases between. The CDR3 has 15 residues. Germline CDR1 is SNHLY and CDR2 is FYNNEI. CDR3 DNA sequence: TGTGCCAGCAAGATCTCCGCGGGTTCACATGGTGCGCAGTATTTT. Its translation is CASKISAGSHGAQYF.

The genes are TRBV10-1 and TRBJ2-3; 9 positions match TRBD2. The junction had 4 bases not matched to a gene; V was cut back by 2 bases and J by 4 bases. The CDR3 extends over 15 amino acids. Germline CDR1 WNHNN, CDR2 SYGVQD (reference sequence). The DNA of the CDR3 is TGCGCCAGCAGTGAGATGGCGGGAGGGTCAGATACGCAGTATTTT. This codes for CASSEMAGGSDTQYF.

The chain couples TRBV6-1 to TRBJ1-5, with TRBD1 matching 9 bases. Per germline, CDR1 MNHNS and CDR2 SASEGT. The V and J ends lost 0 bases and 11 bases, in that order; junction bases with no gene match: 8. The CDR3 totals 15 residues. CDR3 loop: CASSEAPFGTGTQHF. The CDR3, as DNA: TGTGCCAGCAGTGAAGCTCCTTTTGGGACAGGGACCCAGCATTTT.

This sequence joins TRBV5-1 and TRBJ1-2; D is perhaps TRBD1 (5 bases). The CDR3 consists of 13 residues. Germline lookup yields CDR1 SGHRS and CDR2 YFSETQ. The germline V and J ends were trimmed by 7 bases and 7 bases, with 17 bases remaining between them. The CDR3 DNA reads TGCGCCAGCGGAGGGGAGGGGTCAAGTGGCTACACCTTC. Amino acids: CASGGEGSSGYTF.

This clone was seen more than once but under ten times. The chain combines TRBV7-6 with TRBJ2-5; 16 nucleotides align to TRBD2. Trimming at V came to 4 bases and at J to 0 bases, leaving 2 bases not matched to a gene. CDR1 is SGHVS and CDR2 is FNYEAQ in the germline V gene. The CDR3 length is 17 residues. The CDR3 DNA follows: TGTGCCAGCAGCTCGGGACTAGCGGGAGGGTACCAAGAGACCCAGTACTTC. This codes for CASSSGLAGGYQETQYF.

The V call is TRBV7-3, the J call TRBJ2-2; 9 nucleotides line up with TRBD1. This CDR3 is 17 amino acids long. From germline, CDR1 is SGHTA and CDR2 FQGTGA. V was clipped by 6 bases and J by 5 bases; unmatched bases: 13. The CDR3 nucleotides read TGTGCCAGCAGACCCGGGACAGGGTCACCCAAAACCGGGGAGCTGTTTTTT. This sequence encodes CASRPGTGSPKTGELFF.

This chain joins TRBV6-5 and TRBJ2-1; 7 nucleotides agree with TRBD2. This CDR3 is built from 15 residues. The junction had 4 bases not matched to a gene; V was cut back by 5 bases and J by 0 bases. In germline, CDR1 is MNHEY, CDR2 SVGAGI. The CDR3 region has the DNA TGTGCCAGCAGTGTGATAGCGGGCTCCTACAATGAGCAGTTCTTC. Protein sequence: CASSVIAGSYNEQFF.

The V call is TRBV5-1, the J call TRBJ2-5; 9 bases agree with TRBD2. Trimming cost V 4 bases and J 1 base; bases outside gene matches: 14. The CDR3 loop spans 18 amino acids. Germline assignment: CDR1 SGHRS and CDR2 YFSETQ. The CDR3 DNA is TGCGCCAGCAGCCCCTCCCCCCCAGGACTAGCGAGCCAAGAGACCCAGTACTTC. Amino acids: CASSPSPPGLASQETQYF.